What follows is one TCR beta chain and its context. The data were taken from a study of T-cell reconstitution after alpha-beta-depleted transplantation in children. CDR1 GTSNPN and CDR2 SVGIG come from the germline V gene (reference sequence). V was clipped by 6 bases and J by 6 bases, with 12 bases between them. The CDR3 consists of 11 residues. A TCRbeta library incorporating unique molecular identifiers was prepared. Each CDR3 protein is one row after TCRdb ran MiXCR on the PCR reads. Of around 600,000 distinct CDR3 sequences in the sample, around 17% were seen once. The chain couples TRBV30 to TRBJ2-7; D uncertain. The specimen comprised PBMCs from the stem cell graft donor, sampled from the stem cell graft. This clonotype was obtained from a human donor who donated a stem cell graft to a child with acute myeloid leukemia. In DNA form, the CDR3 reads TGTGCCTGTAAATGGCCTGGCGAGCAGTACTTC. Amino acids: CACKWPGEQYF.